This TCR beta chain was recorded in a study of OX40 agonist ivuxolimab in advanced cancers. Looking at the study overall: In this trial design, patients received ivuxolimab intravenously at 0.01 to 10 mg/kg every 2 weeks.

A history of autoimmune disease or systemic immunosuppression excluded patients. Sampled blood was obtained at baseline, cycle 4 day 1, and cycle 7 day 1. The CDR3 contains 16 residues. Germline values: CDR1 LNHDA, CDR2 SQIVND (reference sequence). V lost 6 bases to trimming and J lost 0 bases; unmatched junction nucleotides: 11. As concerns this clone: Its matching antigen is unknown.

Sequenced by immunoSEQ multiplex PCR; TCRdb stores in-frame clones only, minus some. Among about 52,000 clones listed, 90% to 95% were seen once. Study-level findings and limits: Antigen specificity remained undetermined for the expanded peripheral T cells.

Sample: CD4+ or CD8+ T cells sorted from blood, taken in a trial of the OX40 agonist ivuxolimab. The chain couples TRBV19 to TRBJ2-7, with 7 positions matching TRBD2. This receptor was identified in an adult with an advanced solid tumor such as melanoma, head and neck, liver or kidney cancer. CDR3 DNA sequence: TGTGCCAGTAGCCTCGTAGCGGGTATGAGCTCCTACGAGCAGTACTTC. Encoded protein: CASSLVAGMSSYEQYF.